This entry features one TCR beta chain sequence. This sample was taken from a study of blood T cell repertoires in COVID-19. The CDR3 is made up of 15 amino acids. Germline V gene sequence: CDR1 SGHKS, CDR2 YYEKEE (reference sequence). Between the trimmed V and J ends, which lost 2 bases and 1 base, there was a span of 10 bases. Profiling relied on immunoSEQ multiplex PCR, and the TCRdb table lists in-frame clones only, not all of them. This sample has tens of thousands of clones, with roughly 90% found just once. The sequenced material came from peripheral blood. The rearrangement joins TRBV5-5 to TRBJ1-5; tentative D call: TRBD1 (5 bases). The sequence came from a man aged 50-59 years with COVID-19, enrolled during active disease. The CDR3 loop reads CASSLDQGSNQPQHF. CDR3 DNA: TGTGCCAGCAGCTTAGATCAGGGAAGCAATCAGCCCCAGCATTTT.